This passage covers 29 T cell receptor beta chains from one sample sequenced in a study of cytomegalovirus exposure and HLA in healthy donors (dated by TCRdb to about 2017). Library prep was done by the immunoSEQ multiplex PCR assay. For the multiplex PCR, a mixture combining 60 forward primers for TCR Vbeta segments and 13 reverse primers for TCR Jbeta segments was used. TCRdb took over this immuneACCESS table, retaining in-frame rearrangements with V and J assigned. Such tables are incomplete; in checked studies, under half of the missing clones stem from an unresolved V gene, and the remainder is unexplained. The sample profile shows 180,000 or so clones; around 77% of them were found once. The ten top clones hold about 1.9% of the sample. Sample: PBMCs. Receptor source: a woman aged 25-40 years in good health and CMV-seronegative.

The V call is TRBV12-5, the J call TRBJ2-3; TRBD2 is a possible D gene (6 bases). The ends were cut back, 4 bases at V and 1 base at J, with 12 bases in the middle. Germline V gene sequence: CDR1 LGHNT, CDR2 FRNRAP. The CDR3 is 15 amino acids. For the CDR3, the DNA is TGTGCTAGTGGTTCGGGGGAACACGGCACAGATACGCAGTATTTT. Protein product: CASGSGEHGTDTQYF.

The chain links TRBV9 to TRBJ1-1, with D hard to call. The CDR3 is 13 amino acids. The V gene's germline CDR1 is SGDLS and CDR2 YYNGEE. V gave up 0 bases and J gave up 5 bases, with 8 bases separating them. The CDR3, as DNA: TGTGCCAGCAGCGTAGAACGAGGTACTGAAGCTTTCTTT. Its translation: CASSVERGTEAFF.

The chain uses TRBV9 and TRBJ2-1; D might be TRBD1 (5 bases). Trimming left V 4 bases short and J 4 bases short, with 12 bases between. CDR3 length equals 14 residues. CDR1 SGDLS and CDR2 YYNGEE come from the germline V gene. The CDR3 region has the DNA TGTGCCAGCAGCCTGGCAGGGAATTACAATGAGCAGTTCTTC. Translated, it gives CASSLAGNYNEQFF.

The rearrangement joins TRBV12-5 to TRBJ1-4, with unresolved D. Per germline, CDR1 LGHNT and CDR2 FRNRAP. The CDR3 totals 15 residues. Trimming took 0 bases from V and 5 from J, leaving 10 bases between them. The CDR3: CASGLVSEGNEKLFF. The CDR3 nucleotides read TGTGCTAGTGGTTTGGTATCAGAGGGAAATGAAAAACTGTTTTTT.

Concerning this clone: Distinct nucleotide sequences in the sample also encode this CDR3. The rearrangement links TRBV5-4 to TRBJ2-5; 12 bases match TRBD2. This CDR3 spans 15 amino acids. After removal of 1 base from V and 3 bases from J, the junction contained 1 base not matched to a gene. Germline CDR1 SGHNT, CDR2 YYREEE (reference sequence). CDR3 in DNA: TGTGCCAGCAGCTTGAGACTAGCGGGGGAAGAGACCCAGTACTTC. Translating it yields CASSLRLAGEETQYF.

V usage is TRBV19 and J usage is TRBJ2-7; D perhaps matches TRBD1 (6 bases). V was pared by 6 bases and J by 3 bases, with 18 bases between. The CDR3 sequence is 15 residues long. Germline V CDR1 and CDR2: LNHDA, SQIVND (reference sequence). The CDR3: CASSTHRTADYEQYF. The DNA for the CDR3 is TGTGCCAGTAGCACCCATAGGACAGCAGACTACGAGCAGTACTTC.

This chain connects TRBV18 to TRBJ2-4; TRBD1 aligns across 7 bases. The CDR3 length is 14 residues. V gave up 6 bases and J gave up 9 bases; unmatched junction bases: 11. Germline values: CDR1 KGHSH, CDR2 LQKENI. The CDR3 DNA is TGTGCCAGCTCCCCTACAGGGGAAGAAGGCATTCAGTACTTC. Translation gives CASSPTGEEGIQYF.

The chain's CDR3 is CASSEGVSYEQYF. The CDR3 DNA reads TGTGCCAGCTCCGAGGGGGTCAGCTACGAGCAGTACTTC. The chain joins TRBV18 to TRBJ2-7, with a possible D match to TRBD1 (6 bases). CDR3 length equals 13 residues. Per germline, CDR1 KGHSH and CDR2 LQKENI. Trimming took off 6 bases at V and 3 bases at J, with 12 bases between the two ends.

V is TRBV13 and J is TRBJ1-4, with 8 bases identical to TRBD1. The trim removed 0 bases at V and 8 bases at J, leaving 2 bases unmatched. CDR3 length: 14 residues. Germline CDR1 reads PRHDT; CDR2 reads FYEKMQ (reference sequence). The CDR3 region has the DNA TGTGCCAGCAGCTTAGGATGGGACAGGGAAAAACTGTTTTTT. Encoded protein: CASSLGWDREKLFF.

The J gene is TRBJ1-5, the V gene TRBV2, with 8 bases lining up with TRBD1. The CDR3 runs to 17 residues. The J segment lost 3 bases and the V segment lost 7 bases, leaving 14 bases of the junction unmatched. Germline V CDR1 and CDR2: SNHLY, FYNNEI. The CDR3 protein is CASKGDRGSVSNQPQHF. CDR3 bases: TGTGCCAGCAAAGGTGACAGGGGCAGTGTCTCCAATCAGCCCCAGCATTTT.

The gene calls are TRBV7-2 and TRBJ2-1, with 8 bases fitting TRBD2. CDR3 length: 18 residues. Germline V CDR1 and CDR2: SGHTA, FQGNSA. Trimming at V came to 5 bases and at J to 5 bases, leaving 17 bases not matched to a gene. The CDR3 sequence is CASSPSFSWTSRDNEQFF. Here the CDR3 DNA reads TGTGCCAGCAGCCCCTCATTTTCGTGGACTAGCAGGGACAATGAGCAGTTCTTC.

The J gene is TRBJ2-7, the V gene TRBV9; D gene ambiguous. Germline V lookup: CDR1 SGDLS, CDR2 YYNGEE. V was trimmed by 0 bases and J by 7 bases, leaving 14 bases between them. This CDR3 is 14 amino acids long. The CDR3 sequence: CASSVAGVGGEQYF. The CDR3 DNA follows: TGTGCCAGCAGCGTAGCCGGAGTCGGTGGAGAGCAGTACTTC.

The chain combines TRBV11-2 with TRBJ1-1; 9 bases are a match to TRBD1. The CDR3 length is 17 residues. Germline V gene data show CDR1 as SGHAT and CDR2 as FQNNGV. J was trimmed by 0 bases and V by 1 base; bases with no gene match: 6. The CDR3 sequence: CASSLVGRTGVNTEAFF. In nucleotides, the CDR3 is TGTGCCAGCAGCTTAGTAGGGCGGACAGGGGTGAACACTGAAGCTTTCTTT.

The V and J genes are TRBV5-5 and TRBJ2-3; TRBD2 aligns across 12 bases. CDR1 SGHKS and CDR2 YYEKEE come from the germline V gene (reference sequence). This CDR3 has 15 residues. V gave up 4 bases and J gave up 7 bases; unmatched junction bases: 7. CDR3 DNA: TGTGCCAGCAGCGTCCCACTAGCGGGGGGTAATACGCAGTATTTT. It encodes CASSVPLAGGNTQYF.

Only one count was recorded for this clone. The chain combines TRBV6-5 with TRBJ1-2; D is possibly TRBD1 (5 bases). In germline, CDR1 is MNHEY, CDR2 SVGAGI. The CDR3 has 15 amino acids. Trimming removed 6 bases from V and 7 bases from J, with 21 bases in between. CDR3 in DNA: TGTGCCAGCAGATCCAGCGGGGGTCAGGGTGCTGGCTACACCTTC. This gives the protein CASRSSGGQGAGYTF.

Here the CDR3 DNA reads TGCGCCAGCAGCCAAGATGGCTCCCGGGGGTGGCAGTTCTTC. Its translation is CASSQDGSRGWQFF. This chain uses TRBV4-3 with TRBJ2-1; D perhaps matches TRBD2 (6 bases). Deletions cut 0 bases from V and 12 bases from J, with 15 bases between. The CDR3 is made up of 14 amino acids. Per germline, CDR1 LGHNA and CDR2 YSLEER.

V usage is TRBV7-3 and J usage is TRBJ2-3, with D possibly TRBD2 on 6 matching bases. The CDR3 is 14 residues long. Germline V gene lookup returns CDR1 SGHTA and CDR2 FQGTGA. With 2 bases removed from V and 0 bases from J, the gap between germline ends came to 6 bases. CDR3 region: CASSLAGSTDTQYF. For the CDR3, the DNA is TGTGCCAGCAGCTTAGCGGGGAGCACAGATACGCAGTATTTT.

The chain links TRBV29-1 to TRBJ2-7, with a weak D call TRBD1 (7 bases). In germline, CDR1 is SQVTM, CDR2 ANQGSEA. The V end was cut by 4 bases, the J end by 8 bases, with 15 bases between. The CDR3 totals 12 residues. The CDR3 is CSVAGRGVKQYF. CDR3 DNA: TGCAGCGTTGCCGGCAGGGGGGTGAAGCAGTACTTC.

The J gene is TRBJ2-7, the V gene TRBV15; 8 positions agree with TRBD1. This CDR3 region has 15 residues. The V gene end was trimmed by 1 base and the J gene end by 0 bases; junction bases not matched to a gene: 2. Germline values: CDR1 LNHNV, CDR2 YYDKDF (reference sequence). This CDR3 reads CATSRVTGGSYEQYF. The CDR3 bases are TGTGCCACCAGCAGAGTTACAGGGGGCTCCTACGAGCAGTACTTC.

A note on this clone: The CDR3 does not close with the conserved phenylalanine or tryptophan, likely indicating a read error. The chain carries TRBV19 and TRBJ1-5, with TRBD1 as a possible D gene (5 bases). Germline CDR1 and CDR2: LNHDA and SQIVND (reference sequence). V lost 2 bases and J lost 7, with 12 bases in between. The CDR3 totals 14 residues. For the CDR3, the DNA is TGTGCCAGTAGTATAAGTGGGGCACTACAGCCCCAGCATGTT. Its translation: CASSISGALQPQHV.

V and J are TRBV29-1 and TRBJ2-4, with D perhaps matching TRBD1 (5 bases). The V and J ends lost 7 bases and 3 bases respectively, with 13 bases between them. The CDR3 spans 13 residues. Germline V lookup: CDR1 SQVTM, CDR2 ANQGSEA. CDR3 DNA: TGCAGCGCGTGGGGCAACTACAAAAACATTCAGTACTTC. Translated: CSAWGNYKNIQYF.

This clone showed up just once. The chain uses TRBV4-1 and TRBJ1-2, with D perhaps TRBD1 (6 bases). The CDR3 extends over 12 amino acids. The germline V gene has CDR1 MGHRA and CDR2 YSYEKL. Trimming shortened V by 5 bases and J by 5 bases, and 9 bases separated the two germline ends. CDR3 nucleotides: TGCGCCAGCAGCGGGGGCGCGTATGGCTACACCTTC. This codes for CASSGGAYGYTF.

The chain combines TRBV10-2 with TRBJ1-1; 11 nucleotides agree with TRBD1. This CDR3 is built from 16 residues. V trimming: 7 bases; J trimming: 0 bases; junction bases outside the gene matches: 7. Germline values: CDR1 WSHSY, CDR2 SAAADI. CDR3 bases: TGCGCCAGCAAGCTAGGACAGGGGGCGATGAACACTGAAGCTTTCTTT. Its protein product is CASKLGQGAMNTEAFF.

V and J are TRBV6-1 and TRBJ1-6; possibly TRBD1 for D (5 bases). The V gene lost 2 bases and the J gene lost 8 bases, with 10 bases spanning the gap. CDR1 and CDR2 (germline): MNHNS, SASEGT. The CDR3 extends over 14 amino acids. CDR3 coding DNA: TGTGCCAGCAGTGAATTTCAGGGTTATTCACCCCTCCACTTT. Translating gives CASSEFQGYSPLHF.

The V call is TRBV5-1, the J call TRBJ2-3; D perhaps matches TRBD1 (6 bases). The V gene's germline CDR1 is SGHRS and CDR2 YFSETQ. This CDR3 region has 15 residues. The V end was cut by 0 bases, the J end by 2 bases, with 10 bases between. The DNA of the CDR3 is TGCGCCAGCAGCTTGGGTTGGACAGCCACAGATACGCAGTATTTT. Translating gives CASSLGWTATDTQYF.

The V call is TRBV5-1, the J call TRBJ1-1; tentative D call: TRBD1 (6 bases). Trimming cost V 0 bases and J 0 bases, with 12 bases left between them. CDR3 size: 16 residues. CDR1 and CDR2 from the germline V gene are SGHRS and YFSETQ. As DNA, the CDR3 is TGCGCCAGCAGCTTGGCCTCGGGGACAATGAACACTGAAGCTTTCTTT. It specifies CASSLASGTMNTEAFF.

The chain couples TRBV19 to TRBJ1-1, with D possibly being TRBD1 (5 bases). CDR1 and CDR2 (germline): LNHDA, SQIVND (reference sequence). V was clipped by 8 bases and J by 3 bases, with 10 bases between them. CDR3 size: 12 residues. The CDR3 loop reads CASGHWDTEAFF. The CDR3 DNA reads TGTGCCAGTGGACATTGGGACACTGAAGCTTTCTTT.

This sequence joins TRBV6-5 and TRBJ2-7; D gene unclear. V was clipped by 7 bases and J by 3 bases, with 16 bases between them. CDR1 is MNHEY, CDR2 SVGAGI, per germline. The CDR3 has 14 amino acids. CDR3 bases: TGTGCCAGCATTCTGGGCCCCAACCTCTACGAGCAGTACTTC. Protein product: CASILGPNLYEQYF.

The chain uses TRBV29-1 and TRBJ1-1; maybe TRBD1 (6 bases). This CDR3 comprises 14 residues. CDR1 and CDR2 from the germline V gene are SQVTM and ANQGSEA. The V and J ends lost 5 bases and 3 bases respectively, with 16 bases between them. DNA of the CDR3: TGCAGCGTTAAGAGACAGGTAGGGGACACTGAAGCTTTCTTT. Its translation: CSVKRQVGDTEAFF.